A selection of T cell receptor beta chains follows, all from one sample in a study of identical twins. MiXCR was run by TCRdb on the 5' RACE reads, yielding one entry per CDR3 protein. The sample lists around 1.7 million distinct CDR3 sequences; under 35% were seen once. Sequencing used cord blood. These receptors were collected from a newborn girl in good health. Each CDR3 is given with its conserved first and last residue. The D gene is left open where the match is weak. Part of the rows lack a size; the others show once, few, many or a class for expanded clones.

J gene	D gene	clone size	V gene	CDR3 protein	CDR3 DNA
TRBJ2-1	TRBD2	many	TRBV7-2	CASILGLSSGDEQFF	TGTGCCAGCATCCTTGGTCTATCTAGCGGCGATGAGCAGTTCTTC
TRBJ2-7	-	few	TRBV2	CASSRDHTYNEQYF	TGTGCCAGCAGTCGGGACCATACCTACAATGAGCAGTACTTC
TRBJ2-7	-	-	TRBV4-2	CASSQVMDTYEQYF	TGTGCCAGCAGCCAAGTGATGGATACCTACGAGCAGTACTTC
TRBJ2-3	-	-	TRBV5-1	CASSAGRASTDTQYF	TGCGCCAGCAGCGCTGGACGGGCTAGCACAGATACGCAGTATTTT
TRBJ2-7	-	few	TRBV20-1	CSASFPGRYEQYF	TGCAGTGCTAGTTTTCCAGGGAGGTACGAGCAGTACTTC
TRBJ2-3	-	-	TRBV28	CASSLGLGNTDTQYF	TGTGCCAGCAGTTTGGGACTGGGTAACACAGATACGCAGTATTTT
TRBJ1-2	-	-	TRBV12-3/TRBV12-4	CASSVSGAGGYTF	TGTGCCAGCAGCGTTTCAGGGGCGGGGGGCTACACCTTC
TRBJ2-3	-	few	TRBV9	CASSVAQAARTDTQYF	TGTGCCAGCAGCGTAGCTCAGGCGGCCCGCACAGATACGCAGTATTTT
TRBJ1-1	-	-	TRBV28	CASREDMNTEAFF	TGTGCCAGCAGAGAGGACATGAACACTGAAGCTTTCTTT
TRBJ2-3	-	few	TRBV15	CATSRDRSRGGKTDTQYF	TGTGCCACCAGCAGAGATCGTAGCAGGGGAGGTAAAACAGATACGCAGTATTTT
TRBJ1-6	TRBD1	-	TRBV27	CASSSVAGGYNSPLHF	TGTGCCAGCAGTTCAGTGGCAGGGGGCTATAATTCACCCCTCCACTTT
TRBJ2-4	-	-	TRBV25-1	CASSDTRKAKNIQYF	TGTGCCAGCAGTGACACGCGCAAAGCCAAAAACATTCAGTACTTC